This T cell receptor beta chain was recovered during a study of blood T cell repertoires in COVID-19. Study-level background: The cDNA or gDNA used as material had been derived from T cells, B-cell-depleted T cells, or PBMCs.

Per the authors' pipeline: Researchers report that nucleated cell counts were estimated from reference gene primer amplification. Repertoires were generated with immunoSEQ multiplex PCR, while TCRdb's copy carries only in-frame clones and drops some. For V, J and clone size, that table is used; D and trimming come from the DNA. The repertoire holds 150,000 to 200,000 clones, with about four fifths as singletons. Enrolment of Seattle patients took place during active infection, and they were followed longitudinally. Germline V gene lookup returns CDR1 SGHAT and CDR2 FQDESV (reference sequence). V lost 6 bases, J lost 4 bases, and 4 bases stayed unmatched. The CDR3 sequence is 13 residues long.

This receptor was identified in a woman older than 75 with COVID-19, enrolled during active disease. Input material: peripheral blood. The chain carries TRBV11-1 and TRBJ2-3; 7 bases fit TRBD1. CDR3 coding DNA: TGTGCCAGCAGTCAGACAGGGTCAGATACGCAGTATTTT. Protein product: CASSQTGSDTQYF.